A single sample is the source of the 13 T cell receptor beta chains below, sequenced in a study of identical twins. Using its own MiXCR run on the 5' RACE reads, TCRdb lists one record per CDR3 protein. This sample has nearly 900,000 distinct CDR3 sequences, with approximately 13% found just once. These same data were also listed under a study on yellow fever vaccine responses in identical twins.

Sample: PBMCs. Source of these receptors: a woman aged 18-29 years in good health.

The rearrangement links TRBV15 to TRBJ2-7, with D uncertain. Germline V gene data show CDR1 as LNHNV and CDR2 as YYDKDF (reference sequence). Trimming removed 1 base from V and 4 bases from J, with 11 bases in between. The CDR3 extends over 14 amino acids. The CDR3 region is CATSRVVSDYEQYF. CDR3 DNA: TGTGCCACCAGCAGAGTGGTCTCCGATTACGAGCAGTACTTC.

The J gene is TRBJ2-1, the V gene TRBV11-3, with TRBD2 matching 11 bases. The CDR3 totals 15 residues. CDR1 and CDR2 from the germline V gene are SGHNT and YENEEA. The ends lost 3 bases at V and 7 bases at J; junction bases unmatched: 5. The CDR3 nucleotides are TGTGCCAGCAGCTTGGGACTAGCGGTGGTAAATGAGCAGTTCTTC. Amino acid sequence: CASSLGLAVVNEQFF.

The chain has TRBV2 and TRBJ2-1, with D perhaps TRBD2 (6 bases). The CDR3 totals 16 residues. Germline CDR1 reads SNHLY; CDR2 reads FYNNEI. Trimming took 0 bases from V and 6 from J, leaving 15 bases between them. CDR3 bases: TGTGCCAGCAGTGAAGCGCTTAGGAGGGGTAGCAATGAGCAGTTCTTC. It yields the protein CASSEALRRGSNEQFF. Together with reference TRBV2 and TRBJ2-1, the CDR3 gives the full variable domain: EPEVTQTPSHQVTQMGQEVILRCVPISNHLYFYWYRQILGQKVEFLVSFYNNEISEKSEIFDDQFSVERPDGSNFTLKIRSTKLEDSAMYFCASSEALRRGSNEQFFGPGTRLTVL.

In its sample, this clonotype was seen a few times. Here the CDR3 reads CASSSATEMTYEQYF. The CDR3 DNA is TGTGCCAGCAGTTCTGCGACAGAAATGACCTACGAGCAGTACTTC. The genes are TRBV12-3 or TRBV12-4 and TRBJ2-7; D is perhaps TRBD1 (5 bases). V was cut by 4 bases and J by 2 bases, with 15 bases left in between. The CDR3 has 15 residues.

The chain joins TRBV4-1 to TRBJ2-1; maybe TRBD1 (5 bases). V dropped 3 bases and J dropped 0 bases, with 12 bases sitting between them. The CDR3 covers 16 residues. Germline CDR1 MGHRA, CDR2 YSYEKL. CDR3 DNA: TGCGCCAGCAGCCAGACAGACGCTATCTCCTACAATGAGCAGTTCTTC. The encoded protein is CASSQTDAISYNEQFF.

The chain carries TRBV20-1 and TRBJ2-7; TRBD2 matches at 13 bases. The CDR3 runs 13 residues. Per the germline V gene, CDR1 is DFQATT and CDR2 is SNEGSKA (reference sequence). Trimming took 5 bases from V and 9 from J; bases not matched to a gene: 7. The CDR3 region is CSAYGLAGARQYF. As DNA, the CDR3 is TGCAGTGCTTACGGACTAGCGGGAGCCAGGCAGTACTTC.

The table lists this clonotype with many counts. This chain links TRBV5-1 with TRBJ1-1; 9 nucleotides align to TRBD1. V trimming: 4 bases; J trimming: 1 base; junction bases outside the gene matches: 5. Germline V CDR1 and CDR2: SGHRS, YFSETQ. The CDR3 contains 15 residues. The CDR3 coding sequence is TGCGCCAGCAGCCAAGGGACAGGGAAGAACACTGAAGCTTTCTTT. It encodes CASSQGTGKNTEAFF.

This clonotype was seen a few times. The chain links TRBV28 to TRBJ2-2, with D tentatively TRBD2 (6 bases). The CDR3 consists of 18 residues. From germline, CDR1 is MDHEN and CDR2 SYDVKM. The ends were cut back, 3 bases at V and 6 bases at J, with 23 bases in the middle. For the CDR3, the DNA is TGTGCCAGCAGTTTCAAACGGGACTTCCCCGGAGAGGCCGGGGAGCTGTTTTTT. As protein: CASSFKRDFPGEAGELFF. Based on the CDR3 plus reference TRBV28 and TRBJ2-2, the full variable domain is DVKVTQSSRYLVKRTGEKVFLECVQDMDHENMFWYRQDPGLGLRLIYFSYDVKMKEKGDIPEGYSVSREKKERFSLILESASTNQTSMYLCASSFKRDFPGEAGELFFGEGSRLTVL.

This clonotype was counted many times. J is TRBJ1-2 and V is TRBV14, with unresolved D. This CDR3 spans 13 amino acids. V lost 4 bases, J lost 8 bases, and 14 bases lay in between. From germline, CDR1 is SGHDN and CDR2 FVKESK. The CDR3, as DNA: TGTGCCAGCAGCCCTAGTGCCCCCGCGGGCTACACCTTC. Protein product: CASSPSAPAGYTF. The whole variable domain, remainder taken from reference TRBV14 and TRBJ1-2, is EAGVTQFPSHSVIEKGQTVTLRCDPISGHDNLYWYRRVMGKEIKFLLHFVKESKQDESGMPNNRFLAERTGGTYSTLKVQPAELEDSGVYFCASSPSAPAGYTFGSGTRLTVV.

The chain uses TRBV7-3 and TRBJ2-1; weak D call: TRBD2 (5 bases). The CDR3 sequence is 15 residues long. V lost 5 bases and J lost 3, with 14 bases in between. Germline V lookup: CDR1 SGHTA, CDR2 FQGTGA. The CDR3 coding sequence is TGTGCCAGCAGCCTTCTAGTGGCGGGCTACAATGAGCAGTTCTTC. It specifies CASSLLVAGYNEQFF.

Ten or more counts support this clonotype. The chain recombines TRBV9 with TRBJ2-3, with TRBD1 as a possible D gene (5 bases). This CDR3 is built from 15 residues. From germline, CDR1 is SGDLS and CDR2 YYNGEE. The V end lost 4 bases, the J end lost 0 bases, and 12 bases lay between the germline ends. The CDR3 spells CASSSQGASTDTQYF. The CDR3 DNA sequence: TGTGCCAGCAGCTCCCAAGGGGCGAGCACAGATACGCAGTATTTT.

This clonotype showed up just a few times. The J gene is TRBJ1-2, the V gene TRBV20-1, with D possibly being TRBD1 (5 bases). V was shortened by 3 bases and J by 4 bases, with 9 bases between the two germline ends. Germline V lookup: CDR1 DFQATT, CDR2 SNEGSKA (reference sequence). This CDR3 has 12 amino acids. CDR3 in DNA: TGCAGTGCTAGGGGGGGTTCCTATGGCTACACCTTC. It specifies CSARGGSYGYTF.

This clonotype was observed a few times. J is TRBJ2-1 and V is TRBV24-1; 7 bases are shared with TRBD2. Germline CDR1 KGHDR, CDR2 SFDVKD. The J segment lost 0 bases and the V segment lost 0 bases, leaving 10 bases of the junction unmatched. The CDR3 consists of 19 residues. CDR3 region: CATSDLQRLADSSYNEQFF. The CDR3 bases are TGTGCCACCAGTGATTTGCAGCGTCTAGCGGATAGCTCCTACAATGAGCAGTTCTTC.